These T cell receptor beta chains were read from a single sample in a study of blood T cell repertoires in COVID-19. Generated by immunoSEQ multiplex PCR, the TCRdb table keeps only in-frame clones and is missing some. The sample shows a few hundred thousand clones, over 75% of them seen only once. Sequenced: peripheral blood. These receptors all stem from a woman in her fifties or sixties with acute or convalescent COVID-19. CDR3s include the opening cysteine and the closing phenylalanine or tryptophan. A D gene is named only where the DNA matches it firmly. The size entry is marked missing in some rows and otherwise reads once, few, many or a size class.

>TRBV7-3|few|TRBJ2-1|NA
TGTGCCAGCGGAACCTCGCAGGGTAAGCAGTTCTTC
CASGTSQGKQFF
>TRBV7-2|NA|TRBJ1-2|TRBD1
TGTGCCAGCAGTTTAGACAGGGCCTCCGGTGGCTACACCTTC
CASSLDRASGGYTF
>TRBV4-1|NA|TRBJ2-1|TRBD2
TGCGCCAGCAGCCAAGACTTTGGGGGACTAGCGGGGATCTCCTACAATGAGCAGTTCTTC
CASSQDFGGLAGISYNEQFF
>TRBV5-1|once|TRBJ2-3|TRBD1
TGCGCCAGCAGCTTGGACAGGGGGCCAGATACGCAGTATTTT
CASSLDRGPDTQYF
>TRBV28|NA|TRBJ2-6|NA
TGTGCCAGCAGTTTAGGAGGGTCTGGGGCCAACGTCCTGACTTTC
CASSLGGSGANVLTF
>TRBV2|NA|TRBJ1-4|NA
TGTGCCAGCAGCCTACCCCCTCGGGAAAAACTGTTTTTT
CASSLPPREKLFF
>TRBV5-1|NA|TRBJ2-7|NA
TGCGCCAGCAGCTTAGACACCTCCTACGAGCAGTACTTC
CASSLDTSYEQYF
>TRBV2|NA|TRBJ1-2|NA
TGTGCCAGCACGGGACTAGCCTCCTATGGCTACACCTTC
CASTGLASYGYTF
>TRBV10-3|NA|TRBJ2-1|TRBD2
TGTGCCACCCACCCAACTAGCGGGGAAAATGAGCAGTTCTTC
CATHPTSGENEQFF
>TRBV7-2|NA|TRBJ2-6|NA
TGTGCCAGCAGCTTTGACGGCTCGGGTGGGGCCAACGTCCTGACTTTC
CASSFDGSGGANVLTF
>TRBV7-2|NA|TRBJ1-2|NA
TGTGCCAGCAGCTTAGGGGCAGTCAACTATGGCTACACCTTC
CASSLGAVNYGYTF
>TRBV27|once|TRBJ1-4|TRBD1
TGTGCCAGCAGGCCAACCACCGGGACAGGGTATGAAAAACTGTTTTTT
CASRPTTGTGYEKLFF
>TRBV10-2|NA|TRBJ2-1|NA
TGCGCCAGCAGTACTCTAAACAATGAGCAGTTCTTC
CASSTLNNEQFF
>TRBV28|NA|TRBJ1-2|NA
TGTGCCAGCGGGCCCTATGGCTACACCTTC
CASGPYGYTF
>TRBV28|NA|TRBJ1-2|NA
TGTGCCAGCAGTTTATCCACGAGCTATGGCTACACCTTC
CASSLSTSYGYTF
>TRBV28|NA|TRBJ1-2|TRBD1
TGTGCCAGCAGTGCGTTCGGGACAGGGACGTCTGGCTACACCTTC
CASSAFGTGTSGYTF
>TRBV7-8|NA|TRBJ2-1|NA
TGTGCCAGCAGCTCGAGCGTCGACAATGAGCAGTTCTTC
CASSSSVDNEQFF
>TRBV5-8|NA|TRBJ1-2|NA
TGTGCCAGCAGTAGCCCGCCGGTCTATGGCTACACCTTC
CASSSPPVYGYTF
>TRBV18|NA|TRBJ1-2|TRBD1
TGTGCCAGTAACCGGGACAGGGCGGACTATGGCTACACCTTC
CASNRDRADYGYTF
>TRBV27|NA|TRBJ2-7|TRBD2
TGTGCCAGCAGTCTACGTCCGGCGGGAGGGCCGGACGAGCAGTACTTC
CASSLRPAGGPDEQYF
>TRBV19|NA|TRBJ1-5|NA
TGTGCCAGTAGTATCCCCGGCAGGGGCAATCAGCCCCAGCATTTT
CASSIPGRGNQPQHF
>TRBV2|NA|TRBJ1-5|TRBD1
TGTGCCAGCAGCGGGACAGGGGGCGGTCAGCCCCAGCATTTT
CASSGTGGGQPQHF
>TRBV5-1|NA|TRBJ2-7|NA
TGCGCCAGCAGCCCCTTAAACTCCTACGAGCAGTACTTC
CASSPLNSYEQYF
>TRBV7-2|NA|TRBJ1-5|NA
TGTGCCAGCAGCTTAGCTCCGGGTCAGCCCCAGCATTTT
CASSLAPGQPQHF
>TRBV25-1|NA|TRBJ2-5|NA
TGTGCCAGCAGTGACTCCGGACAAAAGGAGACCCAGTACTTC
CASSDSGQKETQYF
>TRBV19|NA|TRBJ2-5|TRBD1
TGTGCCAGTAGTGGGGCCGGGACAGGGGAAGAGACCCAGTACTTC
CASSGAGTGEETQYF
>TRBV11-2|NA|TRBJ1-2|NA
TGTGCCAGCAGCCAGAGGACTGGTGGGAACTATGGCTACACCTTC
CASSQRTGGNYGYTF
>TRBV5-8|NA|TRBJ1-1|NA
TGTGCCAGCAGCTTGTGGGCAGGTCGTACTGAAGCTTTCTTT
CASSLWAGRTEAFF
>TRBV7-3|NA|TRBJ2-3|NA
TGTGCCAGCAGCTCCCAGTTTGCGGGCACAGATACGCAGTATTTT
CASSSQFAGTDTQYF
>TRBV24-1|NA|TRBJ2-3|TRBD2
TGTGCCACCAGTGGGCTAGCGGGAGGGCCGGGGACAGATACGCAGTATTTT
CATSGLAGGPGTDTQYF